This T cell receptor (beta chain) was profiled in a study of shared clonotypes between healthy human individuals. On this clone itself: Its matching antigen is unknown.

A CD45RA-negative memory subset and a CD45RA+ naive subset were separated from the CD4+ cells. Study-level points and caveats: Some clonotypes were shared by all four sorted-subset donors, while others were not shared. The non-shared ones had lower generation probabilities than the shared ones. Across subsets, estimated richness was generally greater for naive than for memory populations.

Assay: immunoSEQ multiplex PCR; the TCRdb copy retains only in-frame clones and omits some. The sample carries fewer than 3 million clones, under 95% recorded once. The V and J ends lost 3 bases and 3 bases, in that order; junction bases with no gene match: 4. Germline assignment: CDR1 SGHTA and CDR2 FQGTGA. This CDR3 region has 15 residues. The rearrangement links TRBV7-3 to TRBJ1-5, with 8 bases lining up with TRBD1. Material for sequencing was naive CD4+ T cells from PBMCs. Subset meaning: CD45RA+ positively selected. The TCR sequence derives from a man aged 18-30 years in good health. Some clones in this sample may be carry-over from other donors' samples. This CDR3 reads CASSFGTGLNQPQHF. CDR3 nucleotides: TGTGCCAGCAGCTTCGGGACAGGCCTCAATCAGCCCCAGCATTTT. Together with reference TRBV7-3 and TRBJ1-5, the CDR3 gives the full variable domain: GAGVSQTPSNKVTEKGKYVELRCDPISGHTALYWYRQSLGQGPEFLIYFQGTGAADDSGLPNDRFFAVRPEGSVSTLKIQRTERGDSAVYLCASSFGTGLNQPQHFGDGTRLSIL.